This T cell receptor (beta chain) is from a study of blood T cell repertoires in COVID-19 (TCRdb year 2020). Looking at the study overall: Samples covering the acute and convalescent phases of COVID-19 were provided by collaborators in the United States, Italy and Spain. The prospective study material was composed of cDNA or gDNA derived from T cells, B-cell-depleted T cells, or PBMCs. The dataset comprised deeply sampled blood TCRbeta repertoires from subjects exposed to, actively infected with, or recovered from COVID-19. A freely available public database, intended as a resource for researchers studying the immune response to SARS-CoV-2, is where the repertoires were released. The samples were drawn from the first 160 participants of the ongoing ImmuneRACE study and from some 1,300 subjects provided by 6 global collaborators. The sample metadata nearly always contained a de-identified subject ID, COVID-19 status, age in years and sex. Where available, HLA class I and class II types were obtained from metadata supplied by the sample provider rather than from assay-based typing. General conclusions and limits of the study: Clinical and demographic metadata were provided uncurated, with the amount varying by source and participant.

TCRbeta CDR3 regions were amplified from genomic DNA by means of the immunoSEQ Assay, a bias-controlled multiplex PCR. Concerning the study's data processing: The number of nucleated cells in each sample was estimated by amplification of reference gene primers within the assay. To quantify the absolute abundance of each unique TCRbeta CDR3 rearrangement, sequence reads were collapsed and filtered. For each sample, productive Simpson clonality was calculated as the square root of Simpson's diversity index over productive rearrangements. The table comes from immuneACCESS by way of TCRdb, which keeps in-frame sequences with V and J called. Part of the clones is missing from these tables; in studies checked, under half for an unresolved V gene and the rest for unknown reasons. V, J and clone size are taken as reported in that table, and D and trimming were inferred from the DNA itself. For this sample the table gives some 20,000 clones, of which roughly 81% were detected only once. The ten largest clones take up 7% to 8.5% of the sample.

V sheds 2 bases and J sheds 0 bases, leaving 11 bases between their ends. There are 16 amino acids in the CDR3, from cysteine to phenylalanine inclusive. The kept DNA is CDR3 alone, 48 bases in frame from the first base. Looking up the germline V gene yields CDR1 SGHAT and CDR2 FQNNGV. Each collaborating institution followed its own protocols to collect whole blood in K2EDTA tubes. Collaborator samples were shipped for TCRbeta analysis as frozen whole blood, isolated PBMCs, or DNA extracted from either sample type. On this clone itself: The antigen it recognizes is unknown. Base qualities are not recorded, but no much larger clone differs from it by a single base.

The rearrangement joined TRBV11-2 to TRBJ2-1, with TRBD2 perhaps the D gene, on 7 matching bases. This sequence was found in a man in his 60s with acute or convalescent COVID-19. Input material: peripheral blood. This receptor carries the CDR3 CASSLLGGRSYNEQFF. The DNA sequence is as follows: TGTGCCAGCAGCTTACTGGGGGGGCGCTCCTACAATGAGCAGTTCTTC.